This T cell receptor (beta chain) is drawn from a study of blood T cell repertoires in COVID-19. This CDR3 is 15 amino acids long. Trimming removed 1 base at V and 6 bases at J, with 10 bases between. The germline V gene has CDR1 SGHTA and CDR2 FQGNSA. Measured with immunoSEQ multiplex PCR; TCRdb has only the in-frame clones, and not every one. The sample lists more than 110,000 clones; more than 60% were seen once. The gene calls are TRBV7-2 and TRBJ1-6, with D unclear. Sequencing used peripheral blood. The TCR comes from a man aged 80 or over with acute or convalescent COVID-19. This chain's CDR3 is CASSLGGVVNSPLHF. CDR3 in DNA: TGTGCCAGCAGCTTAGGCGGGGTGGTTAATTCACCCCTCCACTTT.